A single sample is the source of the 21 T cell receptor beta chains below, sequenced in a study of cytomegalovirus exposure and HLA in healthy donors. Primers for the PCR totalled 60 Vbeta and 13 Jbeta. This table comes from immunoSEQ multiplex PCR, and its TCRdb copy is limited to in-frame clones, with some not included. The sample lists 100,000 to 150,000 clones, about two thirds occurring once. Source material: PBMCs. These receptors all come from a human donor in good health.

The chain uses TRBV5-6 and TRBJ1-1, with 9 nucleotides matching TRBD1. V was pared by 4 bases and J by 0 bases, with 10 bases of the junction left unmatched. This CDR3 region has 17 residues. Germline V gives CDR1 SGHDT, CDR2 YYEEEE. Here the CDR3 reads CASSRGTGGILNTEAFF. CDR3 coding DNA: TGTGCCAGCAGCCGAGGTACAGGGGGCATTCTGAACACTGAAGCTTTCTTT.

This clone was counted between two and nine times. The chain recombines TRBV4-2 with TRBJ1-1; no definite D call. Between the trimmed V and J ends, which lost 5 bases and 1 base, there was a span of 14 bases. Germline values: CDR1 LGHNA, CDR2 YNFKEQ. The CDR3 covers 15 residues. In nucleotides, the CDR3 is TGTGCCAGCAGCGAAGCAGGCCGCCCGAACACTGAAGCTTTCTTT. Protein product: CASSEAGRPNTEAFF.

A few counts support this clone. V and J are TRBV25-1 and TRBJ1-1, with D perhaps matching TRBD1 (5 bases). CDR1 and CDR2 from the germline V gene are MGHDK and SYGVNS. V lost 0 bases to trimming and J lost 5 bases, with 7 bases between them. The CDR3 is 13 residues long. The CDR3 reads CASSEYGGTEAFF. CDR3 DNA: TGTGCCAGCAGTGAATACGGGGGGACTGAAGCTTTCTTT.

This clone was found a few times. The junction departs from germline at one end; a sequencing error may be responsible. The genes are TRBV7-7 and TRBJ2-1; D is perhaps TRBD1 (6 bases). The CDR3 totals 14 residues. Germline V gene data show CDR1 as SSHAT and CDR2 as FNYEAQ (reference sequence). The CDR3 DNA follows: TGTGCTAGCAGCAAGGACAGAGTCAACAATGAGCAGTTCTTC. It yields the protein CASSKDRVNNEQFF. Together with reference TRBV7-7 and TRBJ2-1, the CDR3 gives the full variable domain: GAGVSQSPRYKVTKRGQDVTLRCDPISSHATLYWYQQALGQGPEFLTYFNYEAQPDKSGLPSDRFSAERPEGSISTLTIQRTEQRDSAMYRCASSKDRVNNEQFFGPGTRLTVL.

The V gene is TRBV6-5, the J gene TRBJ2-1; 12 nucleotides match TRBD2. Germline V gene lookup returns CDR1 MNHEY and CDR2 SVGAGI. The CDR3 length is 16 residues. V trimming: 2 bases; J trimming: 6 bases; junction bases outside the gene matches: 5. In DNA, the CDR3 is TGTGCCAGCAGTTACGATCTGACTAGCGGGAGCAATGAGCAGTTCTTC. Encoded protein: CASSYDLTSGSNEQFF.

V usage is TRBV18 and J usage is TRBJ2-1; D is unresolved. The length of the CDR3 is 15 residues. CDR1 is KGHSH, CDR2 LQKENI, per germline. Trimming pared 4 bases from V and 0 bases from J, leaving 10 bases between. As DNA, the CDR3 is TGTGCCAGCTCACAAGCGCGGAGCTCCTACAATGAGCAGTTCTTC. It codes for CASSQARSSYNEQFF.

V and J are TRBV11-2 and TRBJ2-2, with D possibly being TRBD2 (5 bases). This CDR3 region has 15 residues. The V and J ends lost 3 bases and 2 bases respectively, with 10 bases between them. Looked up from germline, CDR1 is SGHAT and CDR2 is FQNNGV. Written as DNA, the CDR3 is TGTGCCAGCAGCTTTGAGGGAGTAAACACCGGGGAGCTGTTTTTT. Its protein is CASSFEGVNTGELFF. Drawing the rest from reference TRBV11-2 and TRBJ2-2, the complete variable domain is EAGVAQSPRYKIIEKRQSVAFWCNPISGHATLYWYQQILGQGPKLLIQFQNNGVVDDSQLPKDRFSAERLKGVDSTLKIQPAKLEDSAVYLCASSFEGVNTGELFFGEGSRLTVL.

The chain is built from TRBV2 and TRBJ1-2; TRBD1 aligns across 9 bases. The CDR3 length is 15 residues. Germline lookup yields CDR1 SNHLY and CDR2 FYNNEI. With 4 bases clipped from V and 7 bases from J, the junction kept 10 bases outside the gene matches. CDR3 amino acids: CASSAQGQGLGGYTF. DNA for the CDR3: TGTGCCAGCAGTGCCCAGGGACAGGGCCTGGGTGGCTACACCTTC.

This chain joins TRBV7-9 and TRBJ2-5, with 9 bases identical to TRBD1. V dropped 3 bases and J dropped 5; count of bases not matched to a gene: 7. The CDR3 consists of 15 residues. CDR1 SEHNR and CDR2 FQNEAQ come from the germline V gene (reference sequence). The CDR3 reads CASSLGTGMLETQYF. CDR3 DNA: TGTGCCAGCAGCTTGGGGACAGGGATGTTGGAGACCCAGTACTTC.

The chain uses TRBV6-5 and TRBJ2-7; TRBD1 matches at 7 bases. CDR3 length: 14 residues. In germline, CDR1 is MNHEY, CDR2 SVGAGI. The V and J ends lost 6 bases and 2 bases, in that order; junction bases with no gene match: 7. The CDR3 loop is CASSPDRVAYEQYF. As DNA, the CDR3 is TGTGCCAGCAGCCCAGACAGGGTGGCCTACGAGCAGTACTTC.

Points on this clone: The same CDR3 also results from other DNA sequences found in this sample. CDR3 sequence: CASSPRPTGLNTEAFF. The DNA of the CDR3 is TGCGCCAGCAGCCCCCGACCGACAGGACTGAACACTGAAGCTTTCTTT. The rearrangement links TRBV4-3 to TRBJ1-1; a possible D gene is TRBD1 (6 bases). This CDR3 contains 16 residues. V lost 4 bases, J lost 0 bases, and 15 bases lay in between. From germline, CDR1 is LGHNA and CDR2 YSLEER.

The chain links TRBV4-2 to TRBJ2-1, with TRBD2 matching 10 bases. CDR1 is LGHNA, CDR2 YNFKEQ, per germline. The CDR3 has 16 residues. J lost 10 bases, V lost 3 bases, and 12 bases had no gene match. The CDR3 region is CASSQETSGTAGEQFF. The CDR3 region has the DNA TGTGCCAGCAGCCAGGAAACTAGCGGGACGGCCGGGGAGCAGTTCTTC.

This clone showed up just once. The rearrangement joins TRBV27 to TRBJ2-5; 9 bases match TRBD1. With 4 bases clipped from V and 7 bases from J, the junction kept 13 bases outside the gene matches. This CDR3 is 16 amino acids long. From germline, CDR1 is MNHEY and CDR2 SMNVEV (reference sequence). The CDR3, as DNA: TGTGCCAGCAGTTCCGCCGGGACAGGGAGGGGGGGGACCCAGTACTTC. Translated: CASSSAGTGRGGTQYF.

The chain carries TRBV7-2 and TRBJ1-3; no clear D. Per germline, CDR1 SGHTA and CDR2 FQGNSA. Trimming pared 3 bases from V and 0 bases from J, leaving 6 bases between. The CDR3 contains 14 residues. The CDR3 region is CASSLAGSGNTIYF. As DNA, the CDR3 is TGTGCCAGCAGCTTGGCAGGCTCTGGAAACACCATATATTTT.

The chain joins TRBV28 to TRBJ1-2; tentatively, D is TRBD1 (6 bases). The CDR3 totals 13 residues. Trimming pared 6 bases from V and 9 bases from J, leaving 17 bases between. The V gene's germline CDR1 is MDHEN and CDR2 SYDVKM. The CDR3: CASSTQNRDRYTF. CDR3 sequence (DNA): TGTGCCAGCAGCACCCAGAACAGGGACCGCTACACCTTC.

This clone was found a few times. This chain joins TRBV4-3 and TRBJ2-2; a weak D match, TRBD1 (5 bases). This CDR3 contains 17 residues. The V and J ends lost 0 bases and 5 bases respectively, with 16 bases between them. The germline CDR1 and CDR2 sequences are LGHNA and YSLEER. CDR3 sequence reads: CASSQDLGQGRTGELFF. CDR3 bases: TGCGCCAGCAGCCAAGATTTGGGCCAGGGTCGGACCGGGGAGCTGTTTTTT.

This rearrangement joins TRBV11-1 to TRBJ2-7; 7 bases agree with TRBD1. From germline, CDR1 is SGHAT and CDR2 FQDESV (reference sequence). The CDR3 is made up of 14 amino acids. V trimming: 1 base; J trimming: 5 bases; junction bases outside the gene matches: 5. CDR3 residues: CASSLGTGSHEQYF. CDR3 sequence (DNA): TGTGCCAGCAGCTTAGGGACAGGTTCTCACGAGCAGTACTTC.

The gene calls are TRBV2 and TRBJ1-6; 8 bases are shared with TRBD1. CDR3 length equals 20 residues. V shed 7 bases and J 0 bases; nucleotides not matched to a gene: 17. The V gene's germline CDR1 is SNHLY and CDR2 FYNNEI. Here the CDR3 reads CASTFTPGTGWSSYNSPLHF. CDR3 bases: TGTGCCAGCACCTTTACCCCAGGGACAGGATGGAGCTCCTATAATTCACCCCTCCACTTT.

V usage is TRBV7-2 and J usage is TRBJ2-1, with D possibly being TRBD2 (7 bases). The V and J ends lost 2 bases and 5 bases respectively, with 13 bases between them. The CDR3 covers 15 residues. CDR1 SGHTA and CDR2 FQGNSA come from the germline V gene. The CDR3 sequence: CASSLFGGLNNEQFF. The CDR3 nucleotides read TGTGCCAGCAGCTTATTCGGGGGGCTAAACAATGAGCAGTTCTTC.

This chain joins TRBV14 and TRBJ1-3, with a weak D call TRBD1 (5 bases). Per germline, CDR1 SGHDN and CDR2 FVKESK. This CDR3 has 17 amino acids. Trimming removed 1 base at V and 0 bases at J, with 13 bases between. The CDR3 loop is CASSQGADTSSGNTIYF. The CDR3 bases are TGTGCCAGCAGCCAAGGTGCGGACACCTCCTCTGGAAACACCATATATTTT.

V is TRBV5-6 and J is TRBJ1-1; D remains ambiguous. Germline CDR1 is SGHDT and CDR2 is YYEEEE. With 1 base removed from V and 1 base from J, the gap between germline ends came to 5 bases. The CDR3 covers 13 residues. CDR3 nucleotide sequence: TGTGCCAGCAGCTTGCCTAAGAACACTGAAGCTTTCTTT. It specifies CASSLPKNTEAFF.